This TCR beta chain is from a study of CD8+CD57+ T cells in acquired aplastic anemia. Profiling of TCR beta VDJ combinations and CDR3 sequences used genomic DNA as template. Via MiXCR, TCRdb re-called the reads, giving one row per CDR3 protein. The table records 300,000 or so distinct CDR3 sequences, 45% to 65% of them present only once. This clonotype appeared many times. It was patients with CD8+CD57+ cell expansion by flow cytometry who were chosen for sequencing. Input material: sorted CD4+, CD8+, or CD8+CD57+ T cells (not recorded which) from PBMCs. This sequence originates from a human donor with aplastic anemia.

Here the CDR3 DNA reads TGTGCCAGCAGCCACAGGGAAATCGGCTACGAGCAGTACTTC. As protein: CASSHREIGYEQYF. V gene TRBV14 combines with J gene TRBJ2-7; a weak D match, TRBD1 (5 bases). CDR1 is SGHDN and CDR2 is FVKESK in the germline V gene. V shed 3 bases and J shed 3 bases, with 12 bases lying between them. CDR3 size: 14 residues.